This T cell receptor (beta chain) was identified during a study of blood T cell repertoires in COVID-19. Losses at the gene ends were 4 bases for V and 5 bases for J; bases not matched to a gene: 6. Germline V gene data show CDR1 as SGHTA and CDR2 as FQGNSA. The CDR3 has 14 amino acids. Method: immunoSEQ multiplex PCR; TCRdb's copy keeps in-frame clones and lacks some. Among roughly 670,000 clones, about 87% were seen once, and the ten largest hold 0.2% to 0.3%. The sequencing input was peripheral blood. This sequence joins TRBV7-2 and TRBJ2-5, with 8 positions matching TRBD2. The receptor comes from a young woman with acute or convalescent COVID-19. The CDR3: CASSCRGGGETQYF. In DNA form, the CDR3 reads TGTGCCAGCAGCTGCCGGGGGGGAGGGGAGACCCAGTACTTC.